A selection of T cell receptor beta chains follows, all from one sample in a study of OX40 agonist ivuxolimab in advanced cancers. Clones were read by immunoSEQ multiplex PCR, and TCRdb kept only the in-frame ones, dropping some. The table shows tens of thousands of clones, with roughly 80% occurring only once. The sequencing used CD4+ or CD8+ T cells sorted from blood, collected in a trial of the OX40 agonist ivuxolimab. These receptors were taken from an adult with an advanced solid tumor such as melanoma, head and neck, liver or kidney cancer. Both conserved end residues are trimmed from each CDR3. The order of the fields is V gene, CDR3 protein.

v_call: TRBV9; cdr3_aa: ASSTPYTGRQETQY
v_call: TRBV7-8; cdr3_aa: ASSLLTGANTGELF
v_call: TRBV7-8; cdr3_aa: ASSLARSGGYEQY
v_call: TRBV2; cdr3_aa: ASSEAPTYNEQF
v_call: TRBV19; cdr3_aa: ASSINRGLGNQPQH
v_call: TRBV6-6; cdr3_aa: ASDSGLQETQY
v_call: TRBV9; cdr3_aa: ASSLGLSNEQF
v_call: TRBV9; cdr3_aa: ASSVGQGYEKLF
v_call: TRBV5-1; cdr3_aa: ASSLGGSATNYGYT
v_call: TRBV28; cdr3_aa: ASSPVGDGYT
v_call: TRBV9; cdr3_aa: ASSVDPGHGQGRGETQY
v_call: TRBV6-6; cdr3_aa: ASKSNGLTDTQY
v_call: TRBV7-9; cdr3_aa: ASSRGRAGVGTDTQY
v_call: TRBV7-8; cdr3_aa: ASSLASGPGQETQY
v_call: TRBV7-7; cdr3_aa: ASSLAGATQY
v_call: TRBV19; cdr3_aa: ASSPSGQRNTEAF
v_call: TRBV7-8; cdr3_aa: ASSLVPIDTDTQY
v_call: TRBV5-6; cdr3_aa: ASSLQLNTEAF
v_call: TRBV7-9; cdr3_aa: ASIQGSGNTIY
v_call: TRBV18; cdr3_aa: ASSPLGEGYGYT
v_call: TRBV6-6; cdr3_aa: ASSSRGQESDQPQH
v_call: TRBV28; cdr3_aa: ASTIEEGGTQY
v_call: TRBV2; cdr3_aa: ASLPPGSSYEQY
v_call: TRBV9; cdr3_aa: ASSPGSGGIPQF
v_call: TRBV2; cdr3_aa: ARGLSGTDTQY
v_call: TRBV27; cdr3_aa: ASSQTGYLNTEAF
v_call: TRBV27; cdr3_aa: ASSPIAPSGSTGELF
v_call: TRBV19; cdr3_aa: AGGVAGELF
v_call: TRBV11-2; cdr3_aa: ASSLDRREIDYEQF
v_call: TRBV6-5; cdr3_aa: ATVGTSGAYNEQF
v_call: TRBV14; cdr3_aa: ASSQDGRSYGYT
v_call: TRBV5-5; cdr3_aa: ASSLEGGGAYNEQF
v_call: TRBV18; cdr3_aa: ASSPVQAFTEAF
v_call: TRBV28; cdr3_aa: ASSSSGGGTGELF
v_call: TRBV7-9; cdr3_aa: ASSFGQGAAEQF
v_call: TRBV7-2; cdr3_aa: ASSLLPPGNPGELF
v_call: TRBV6-5; cdr3_aa: ASSYGLGNEQF
v_call: TRBV5-1; cdr3_aa: ASSLSPRAELF
v_call: TRBV5-1; cdr3_aa: ASSLGQRSSPLH
v_call: TRBV9; cdr3_aa: ASSPTGGRSSGNTIY
v_call: TRBV14; cdr3_aa: ASSPVGGGRRPIQY
v_call: TRBV27; cdr3_aa: ASSLSGTSTDTQY
v_call: TRBV7-2; cdr3_aa: ASSYQPGQGVYEQY
v_call: TRBV9; cdr3_aa: ASSVTANQETQY
v_call: TRBV7-6; cdr3_aa: ASSLMPDSVGTGELF
v_call: TRBV6-6; cdr3_aa: ASSYSTGAHTEAF
v_call: TRBV27; cdr3_aa: ASSLGGPSYNEQF
v_call: TRBV5-1; cdr3_aa: ASSLLTSASYNEQF
v_call: TRBV11-1; cdr3_aa: ASSLWDTTGKDDTEAF
v_call: TRBV6-5; cdr3_aa: ASSYAEGLKDNEQF
v_call: TRBV6-1; cdr3_aa: ASSRDRSYEQY
v_call: TRBV7-6; cdr3_aa: ASSLGSGVGYGYT
v_call: TRBV7-9; cdr3_aa: ASSRRGVHTGELF
v_call: TRBV4-2; cdr3_aa: ASSQTAGGLGYEQY
v_call: TRBV13; cdr3_aa: ASSSSGTGEVYEQF
v_call: TRBV20-1; cdr3_aa: SAPKGETQY
v_call: TRBV27; cdr3_aa: ASSLSGTNTGELF
v_call: TRBV27; cdr3_aa: ASSAQGQGGGYT
v_call: TRBV6-1; cdr3_aa: ASSFITSTLYEQY